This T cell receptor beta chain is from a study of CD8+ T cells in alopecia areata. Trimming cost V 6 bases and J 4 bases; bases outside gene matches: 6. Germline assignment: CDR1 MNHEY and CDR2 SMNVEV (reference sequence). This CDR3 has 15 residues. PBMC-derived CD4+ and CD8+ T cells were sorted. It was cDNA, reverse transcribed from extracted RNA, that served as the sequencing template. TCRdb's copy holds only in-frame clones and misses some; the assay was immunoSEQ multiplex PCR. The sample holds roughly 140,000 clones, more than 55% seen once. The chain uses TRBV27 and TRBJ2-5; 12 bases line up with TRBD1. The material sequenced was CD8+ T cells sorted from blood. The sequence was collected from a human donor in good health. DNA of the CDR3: TGTGCCAGCAGAGGGGGACAGGGGGCGGGAGAGACCCAGTACTTC. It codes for CASRGGQGAGETQYF.